This TCR beta chain was retrieved from a study of Ad26.COV2.S vaccination and SARS-CoV-2 variants. Study summary: This donor came from the COV1001 trial of Ad26.COV2.S. Findings and caveats of the study: Vaccinees displayed broader spike-specific TCR repertoires than placebo recipients.

A note on this clone: Antigen: not known. This sample includes further DNA sequences coding for the same CDR3.

The protocol was immunoSEQ multiplex PCR, while the TCRdb copy is restricted to in-frame clones and leaves out a portion. The sample yields around 450,000 clones, less than 95% seen once. Per the germline V gene, CDR1 is MNHEY and CDR2 is SMNVEV (reference sequence). Trimming removed 1 base at V and 7 bases at J, with 5 bases between. CDR3 length equals 12 residues. Treatment in this sample: 15 to 20 received Ad26.COV2.S at low or high dose, single or two shots; about 5 received placebo; per-sample allocation not given. Material that was analyzed had been drawn on day 63 after the first vaccine or placebo injection. Donation came from an adult in Boston who was aged 18-55 years.

This chain links TRBV27 with TRBJ2-1; D gene uncertain. The sample here was peripheral blood, taken in a trial of Ad26.COV2.S vaccine versus placebo. This receptor was identified in a person between 18 and 65 years old who received the Ad26.COV2.S COVID-19 vaccine or a placebo. CDR3 residues: CASSLFGNEQFF. CDR3 in DNA: TGTGCCAGCAGTTTATTCGGAAATGAGCAGTTCTTC.